The rows below give T cell receptor beta chains drawn from one sample of a study of identical twins. TCRdb reprocessed the 5' RACE reads via MiXCR and lists one record per CDR3 protein. Of 1.5 million to 2 million distinct CDR3 sequences in the sample, less than 35% were seen once. The specimen sequenced was cord blood. The receptors were sampled from a newborn girl in good health. Each CDR3 is given with its conserved first and last residue. A D gene is named only where the DNA matches it firmly. Some rows mark clone size as missing; the rest say once, few, many or name a class of expanded clone.

d_call,v_call,clone_size,j_call,cdr3_aa,cdr3_nt
-,TRBV25-1,many,TRBJ2-3,CASSDYASTDTQYF,TGTGCCAGCAGTGATTATGCGAGCACAGATACGCAGTATTTT
TRBD1,TRBV10-3,-,TRBJ1-1,CAISPDRGHTEAFF,TGTGCCATCAGTCCGGACAGGGGGCACACTGAAGCTTTCTTT
-,TRBV29-1,few,TRBJ2-1,CSVAALKLRYNEQFF,TGCAGCGTTGCCGCCTTGAAGTTAAGGTACAATGAGCAGTTCTTC
-,TRBV20-1,-,TRBJ2-3,CSAIGTVGGTDTQYF,TGCAGTGCTATCGGGACCGTTGGAGGCACAGATACGCAGTATTTT
TRBD1,TRBV20-1,-,TRBJ1-4,CSAGTGVNEKLFF,TGCAGTGCTGGCACAGGGGTTAATGAAAAACTGTTTTTT
-,TRBV20-1,few,TRBJ2-7,CSARDRRAYEQYF,TGCAGTGCTAGAGATCGAAGAGCCTACGAGCAGTACTTC
TRBD1,TRBV11-1,few,TRBJ1-6,CASSPRTGYNSPLHF,TGTGCCAGCAGCCCGAGGACAGGATATAATTCACCCCTCCACTTT
-,TRBV9,-,TRBJ2-7,CASSDGPSSYEQYF,TGTGCCAGCAGCGATGGACCAAGCTCCTACGAGCAGTACTTC
-,TRBV19,few,TRBJ2-5,CATKQETQYF,TGTGCCACCAAACAGGAGACCCAGTACTTC
-,TRBV27,-,TRBJ2-5,CASSPWTVQETQYF,TGTGCCAGCAGTCCCTGGACAGTTCAAGAGACCCAGTACTTC
TRBD2,TRBV20-1,few,TRBJ2-1,CSAPGLAGNEQFF,TGCAGTGCTCCGGGACTAGCGGGCAATGAGCAGTTCTTC
TRBD1,TRBV20-1,-,TRBJ1-6,CSAGGQGYNSPLHF,TGCAGTGCCGGGGGACAGGGCTATAATTCACCCCTCCACTTT
TRBD2,TRBV25-1,few,TRBJ2-7,CASSELTSAYNEQYF,TGTGCCAGCAGTGAATTAACTAGCGCCTACAATGAGCAGTACTTC
TRBD2,TRBV20-1,-,TRBJ2-1,CSATYRGSGRMFDNEQFF,TGCAGTGCTACCTATCGGGGAAGCGGGAGAATGTTTGACAATGAGCAGTTCTTC
-,TRBV6-6,once,TRBJ2-5,CASSYGMKSGGQETQYF,TGTGCCAGCAGTTACGGGATGAAATCGGGTGGACAAGAGACCCAGTACTTC
TRBD2,TRBV7-9,-,TRBJ2-5,CASSLEGLPQETQYF,TGTGCCAGCAGTTTAGAGGGACTACCACAAGAGACCCAGTACTTC
-,TRBV10-3,-,TRBJ1-5,CATGEFGLEIYQPQHF,TGTGCCACCGGGGAGTTTGGGCTGGAGATTTATCAGCCCCAGCATTTT
-,TRBV27,few,TRBJ1-2,CASSLSHRAYGYTF,TGTGCCAGCAGTTTATCCCACAGGGCCTATGGCTACACCTTC
TRBD2,TRBV20-1,few,TRBJ2-5,CSASASSGEKTQYF,TGCAGTGCTTCCGCGTCTAGCGGGGAAAAGACCCAGTACTTC
-,TRBV11-2,once,TRBJ2-1,CASSSGQPYEQFF,TGTGCCAGCAGCTCAGGACAGCCTTACGAGCAGTTCTTC
-,TRBV24-1,many,TRBJ2-4,CATSDSGLAKNIQYF,TGTGCCACCAGTGACTCAGGGTTAGCCAAAAACATTCAGTACTTC
-,TRBV4-2,-,TRBJ2-6,CASSPSPRRSGANVLTF,TGTGCCAGCAGCCCTAGCCCCCGGAGGTCTGGGGCCAACGTCCTGACTTTC
-,TRBV7-2,-,TRBJ2-4,CASSLGGARGNIQYF,TGTGCCAGCAGCTTAGGCGGGGCCAGAGGAAACATTCAGTACTTC
TRBD1,TRBV10-3,few,TRBJ1-2,CAISDRGQGYTF,TGTGCCATCAGTGACAGGGGGCAGGGCTACACCTTC
-,TRBV4-1,-,TRBJ2-7,CASSSMGTVYNEQYF,TGCGCCAGCAGCTCGATGGGGACTGTTTACAATGAGCAGTACTTC